One and the same sample provided the 32 T cell receptor beta chains below, sequenced in a study of cytomegalovirus exposure and HLA in healthy donors. The protocol was immunoSEQ multiplex PCR, while the TCRdb copy is restricted to in-frame clones and leaves out a portion. The sample has 150,000 or so clones, 80% to 90% seen once. What was sequenced was PBMCs. The source is a woman aged 18-30 years in good health and CMV-seropositive.

The chain joins TRBV7-2 to TRBJ2-3, with a possible D match to TRBD2 (5 bases). The length of the CDR3 is 13 residues. Trimming removed 5 bases from V and 6 bases from J, with 12 bases in between. CDR1 SGHTA and CDR2 FQGNSA come from the germline V gene. As DNA, the CDR3 is TGTGCCAGCAGCCCAACGTGGAGGGATACGCAGTATTTT. It encodes CASSPTWRDTQYF. The whole variable domain, filled in from reference TRBV7-2 and TRBJ2-3, reads GAGVSQSPSNKVTEKGKDVELRCDPISGHTALYWYRQSLGQGLEFLIYFQGNSAPDKSGLPSDRFSAERTGGSVSTLTIQRTQQEDSAVYLCASSPTWRDTQYFGPGTRLTVL.

The gene calls are TRBV4-3 and TRBJ1-1, with D hard to call. The CDR3 covers 13 residues. Trimming removed 3 bases from V and 4 bases from J, with 9 bases in between. Germline loops: CDR1 LGHNA, CDR2 YSLEER. The CDR3 bases are TGCGCCAGCAGCCACCTGCCAGGCACTGAAGCTTTCTTT. It codes for CASSHLPGTEAFF.

This clone was counted only a few times. The chain has TRBV5-1 and TRBJ1-2; TRBD1 matches 8 bases. Trimming took 0 bases from V and 9 from J; bases not matched to a gene: 7. Germline CDR1 and CDR2: SGHRS and YFSETQ. The CDR3 sequence is 14 residues long. The CDR3 DNA reads TGCGCCAGCAGCTTGGATGGACAGGGTTTCAGCTACACCTTC. It is translated as CASSLDGQGFSYTF.

On this clone itself: Given a much more abundant clone one base away, this may be a read error. Other nucleotide sequences in the sample specify the same CDR3. The rearrangement uses TRBV19 and TRBJ1-5, with TRBD1 matching 8 bases. The ends lost 3 bases at V and 7 bases at J; junction bases unmatched: 5. The CDR3 is made up of 14 amino acids. The germline V gene has CDR1 LNHDA and CDR2 SQIVND (reference sequence). CDR3: CASSIGQGAQPQHF. The CDR3 DNA is TGTGCCAGTAGTATTGGCCAGGGGGCCCAGCCCCAGCATTTT.

The chain has TRBV30 and TRBJ2-7; unclear D gene. Germline loops: CDR1 GTSNPN, CDR2 SVGIG (reference sequence). This CDR3 has 15 amino acids. Trimming pared 0 bases from V and 0 bases from J, leaving 12 bases between. The CDR3 sequence: CAWSVDRSSSYEQYF. The CDR3 DNA reads TGTGCCTGGAGTGTGGATCGGAGCAGCTCCTACGAGCAGTACTTC.

The chain links TRBV15 to TRBJ1-1; 7 positions agree with TRBD1. CDR3 length: 15 amino acids. Trimming at V came to 1 base and at J to 3 bases, leaving 5 bases not matched to a gene. Germline V gives CDR1 LNHNV, CDR2 YYDKDF (reference sequence). The CDR3 here is CATSRVRGVYTEAFF. CDR3 DNA: TGTGCCACCAGCAGAGTCAGGGGGGTTTACACTGAAGCTTTCTTT.

This clone came up once. This chain joins TRBV6-1 and TRBJ1-2, with D perhaps matching TRBD1 (6 bases). V lost 3 bases, J lost 4 bases, and 15 bases lay in between. Per germline, CDR1 MNHNS and CDR2 SASEGT. The CDR3 is 15 residues long. CDR3 residues: CASSDMGAILYGYTF. For the CDR3, the DNA is TGTGCCAGCAGTGATATGGGGGCGATTCTCTATGGCTACACCTTC.

This chain joins TRBV5-1 and TRBJ2-7; D remains unclear. The CDR3 length is 14 residues. Trimming removed 0 bases from V and 6 bases from J, with 13 bases in between. Germline V CDR1 and CDR2: SGHRS, YFSETQ. The CDR3 here is CASSLEMRYIEQYF. The CDR3 nucleotides are TGCGCCAGCAGCTTGGAAATGCGGTATATCGAGCAGTACTTC. The full variable domain, completed using reference TRBV5-1 and TRBJ2-7, is KAGVTQTPRYLIKTRGQQVTLSCSPISGHRSVSWYQQTPGQGLQFLFEYFSETQRNKGNFPGRFSGRQFSNSRSEMNVSTLELGDSALYLCASSLEMRYIEQYFGPGTRLTVT.

The chain uses TRBV28 and TRBJ2-2, with D tentatively TRBD1 (5 bases). The V end was cut by 2 bases, the J end by 0 bases, with 10 bases between. This CDR3 comprises 16 residues. CDR1 is MDHEN and CDR2 is SYDVKM in the germline V gene. The CDR3 DNA reads TGTGCCAGCAGTTTAGACCAGACAGCGAACACCGGGGAGCTGTTTTTT. Its protein is CASSLDQTANTGELFF.

V usage is TRBV7-9 and J usage is TRBJ2-7; maybe TRBD2 (6 bases). Germline V gives CDR1 SEHNR, CDR2 FQNEAQ (reference sequence). The CDR3 length is 14 residues. The V and J ends lost 5 bases and 4 bases respectively, with 15 bases between them. CDR3 sequence: CASSRTIGGYEQYF. The CDR3, as DNA: TGTGCCAGCAGCCGAACAATTGGGGGGTACGAGCAGTACTTC.

The chain joins TRBV7-9 to TRBJ2-2, with D hard to call. Deletions cut 0 bases from V and 1 base from J, with 9 bases between. The CDR3 covers 16 residues. CDR1 SEHNR and CDR2 FQNEAQ come from the germline V gene (reference sequence). Here the CDR3 reads CASSLAPSQNTGELFF. The DNA of the CDR3 is TGTGCCAGCAGCTTAGCGCCTTCACAGAACACCGGGGAGCTGTTTTTT.

Only one count was recorded for this clone. The J gene is TRBJ2-1, the V gene TRBV7-2, with 8 bases matching TRBD2. The CDR3 is 13 amino acids. J was trimmed by 8 bases and V by 5 bases; bases with no gene match: 5. Per germline, CDR1 SGHTA and CDR2 FQGNSA. CDR3 region: CASSAGGRHEQFF. Here the CDR3 DNA reads TGTGCCAGCAGCGCGGGGGGCCGTCATGAGCAGTTCTTC.

V and J are TRBV19 and TRBJ1-1; D call uncertain. Germline loops: CDR1 LNHDA, CDR2 SQIVND (reference sequence). This CDR3 spans 13 amino acids. Trimming cost V 6 bases and J 4 bases, with 12 bases left between them. DNA of the CDR3: TGTGCCAGTAGCATCCTCGGTGGCACTGAAGCTTTCTTT. Encoded protein: CASSILGGTEAFF.

V usage is TRBV7-2 and J usage is TRBJ2-1; D may be TRBD1 (6 bases). The CDR3 is 15 residues long. V shed 5 bases and J shed 7 bases, with 18 bases lying between them. CDR1 and CDR2 from the germline V gene are SGHTA and FQGNSA. The CDR3 sequence: CASSLLNRVGNEQFF. DNA for the CDR3: TGTGCCAGCAGCCTCCTGAACAGGGTAGGGAATGAGCAGTTCTTC.

This chain links TRBV4-2 with TRBJ1-2, with unresolved D. Germline loops: CDR1 LGHNA, CDR2 YNFKEQ. The CDR3 sequence is 16 residues long. V was clipped by 0 bases and J by 1 base, with 12 bases between them. The CDR3 spells CASSQEPGSLNYGYTF. CDR3 DNA sequence: TGTGCCAGCAGCCAAGAACCGGGATCCCTTAACTATGGCTACACCTTC.

V usage is TRBV20-1 and J usage is TRBJ1-2; possible D gene TRBD1, 5 bases. The CDR3 length is 10 residues. Germline lookup yields CDR1 DFQATT and CDR2 SNEGSKA (reference sequence). V lost 6 bases and J 4 bases, leaving 6 bases between the germline ends. Here the CDR3 DNA reads TGCAGTGCCCAGGGCTATGGCTACACCTTC. Its translation is CSAQGYGYTF.

The CDR3 coding sequence is TGTGCCAGCAGTTTATCTGGCGCACCGGGACTAGCGTTTGGGGCCGGGGAGCTGTTTTTT. Encoded protein: CASSLSGAPGLAFGAGELFF. V is TRBV27 and J is TRBJ2-2, with 10 bases identical to TRBD2. The CDR3 loop spans 20 amino acids. Looked up from germline, CDR1 is MNHEY and CDR2 is SMNVEV (reference sequence). With V trimmed by 0 bases and J by 6 bases, 16 bases remained unmatched.

This chain uses TRBV5-4 with TRBJ2-3; weak D call: TRBD2 (6 bases). This CDR3 region has 17 residues. V shed 0 bases and J shed 0 bases, with 14 bases lying between them. CDR1 is SGHNT and CDR2 is YYREEE in the germline V gene (reference sequence). CDR3 amino acids: CASSLARGLPSTDTQYF. CDR3 nucleotide sequence: TGTGCCAGCAGCTTGGCAAGGGGACTTCCAAGCACAGATACGCAGTATTTT.

V usage is TRBV5-1 and J usage is TRBJ1-2; 7 nucleotides line up with TRBD1. From germline, CDR1 is SGHRS and CDR2 YFSETQ. The CDR3 has 15 residues. Germline trimming cut 4 bases from V and 3 bases from J; bases unmatched to any gene: 9. Written as DNA, the CDR3 is TGCGCCAGCAGCACAGGGGCCGAACCTTACTATGGCTACACCTTC. As protein: CASSTGAEPYYGYTF. The variable domain in full, completed from reference TRBV5-1 and TRBJ1-2, reads KAGVTQTPRYLIKTRGQQVTLSCSPISGHRSVSWYQQTPGQGLQFLFEYFSETQRNKGNFPGRFSGRQFSNSRSEMNVSTLELGDSALYLCASSTGAEPYYGYTFGSGTRLTVV.

This rearrangement joins TRBV2 to TRBJ1-1; TRBD1 is a possible D gene (5 bases). CDR1 SNHLY and CDR2 FYNNEI come from the germline V gene. The CDR3 sequence is 13 residues long. V lost 3 bases to trimming and J lost 4 bases, with 9 bases between them. CDR3 in amino acids: CASSDLRGTEAFF. CDR3 nucleotide sequence: TGTGCCAGCAGTGACCTAAGGGGCACTGAAGCTTTCTTT.

The rearrangement links TRBV4-2 to TRBJ2-5; 9 bases line up with TRBD1. The CDR3 loop spans 15 amino acids. With 3 bases clipped from V and 1 base from J, the junction kept 3 bases outside the gene matches. Germline V gene sequence: CDR1 LGHNA, CDR2 YNFKEQ. CDR3 DNA sequence: TGTGCCAGCAGCCAGCCGACAGGGGGCCAAGAGACCCAGTACTTC. Its protein is CASSQPTGGQETQYF.

A note on this clone: One junction end disagrees with the germline gene, perhaps due to a read error. This chain connects TRBV12-5 to TRBJ1-5; TRBD1 is a possible D gene (6 bases). The V gene's germline CDR1 is LGHNT and CDR2 FRNRAP. The CDR3 totals 12 residues. The CDR3 region has the DNA TGTGCTAGTGGTTTTCTGGGGGGGGCAGAGGATTTT. Translated: CASGFLGGAEDF.

This clone was counted ten times or more. The chain joins TRBV4-3 to TRBJ2-7; perhaps TRBD1 as D (6 bases). Germline CDR1 LGHNA, CDR2 YSLEER. Trimming removed 3 bases at V and 4 bases at J, with 13 bases between. This CDR3 is built from 14 residues. The CDR3 loop reads CASSHRTEGYEQYF. In DNA form, the CDR3 reads TGCGCCAGCAGCCATCGGACAGAGGGTTACGAGCAGTACTTC.

V gene TRBV7-9 combines with J gene TRBJ2-3; 10 bases are a match to TRBD1. With 5 bases clipped from V and 3 bases from J, the junction kept 8 bases outside the gene matches. Germline loops: CDR1 SEHNR, CDR2 FQNEAQ (reference sequence). This CDR3 spans 16 amino acids. CDR3 nucleotide sequence: TGTGCCAGCAGCCAAACCCGGGACAGGGGAACAGATACGCAGTATTTT. As protein: CASSQTRDRGTDTQYF.

V gene TRBV12-5 combines with J gene TRBJ2-1, with TRBD2 matching over 7 bases. The CDR3 covers 14 residues. CDR1 LGHNT and CDR2 FRNRAP come from the germline V gene. V dropped 0 bases and J dropped 9; count of bases not matched to a gene: 5. The CDR3 DNA is TGTGCTAGTGGTTTGGTGAGACTAGCTGGTGAGCAGTTCTTC. This sequence encodes CASGLVRLAGEQFF.

The chain couples TRBV6-6 to TRBJ1-1; unclear D gene. Germline assignment: CDR1 MNHNY and CDR2 SVGAGI (reference sequence). The CDR3 consists of 16 residues. The V end lost 2 bases, the J end lost 0 bases, and 13 bases lay between the germline ends. CDR3 DNA sequence: TGTGCCAGCAGTTACCCCCCGAGGGAGATGAACACTGAAGCTTTCTTT. It translates to CASSYPPREMNTEAFF.

The chain is built from TRBV11-2 and TRBJ2-4; D might be TRBD1 (6 bases). Germline V gene data show CDR1 as SGHAT and CDR2 as FQNNGV. The V end lost 5 bases, the J end lost 0 bases, and 14 bases lay between the germline ends. CDR3 length equals 16 residues. This CDR3 is CASSLGQTIAKNIQYF. The CDR3 nucleotides are TGTGCCAGCAGCCTAGGACAGACGATAGCCAAAAACATTCAGTACTTC.

The chain links TRBV7-9 to TRBJ1-5, with D tentatively TRBD1 (6 bases). Deletions cut 4 bases from V and 10 bases from J, with 20 bases between. CDR1 is SEHNR and CDR2 is FQNEAQ in the germline V gene (reference sequence). The CDR3 contains 15 residues. In DNA, the CDR3 is TGTGCCAGCAGCTCCGTTGCAGGGGAGGGGATTCCCCAGCATTTT. The encoded protein is CASSSVAGEGIPQHF.

The chain links TRBV7-9 to TRBJ2-7; 9 positions match TRBD1. The CDR3 has 15 residues. Germline trimming cut 1 base from V and 8 bases from J; bases unmatched to any gene: 9. Germline assignment: CDR1 SEHNR and CDR2 FQNEAQ (reference sequence). In nucleotides, the CDR3 is TGTGCCAGCAGCTTAGTATCGGGACAGGGAGTGAAGCAGTACTTC. Translated: CASSLVSGQGVKQYF.

The V call is TRBV10-3, the J call TRBJ2-7; the D is unclear. CDR3 length: 15 residues. Germline V gene sequence: CDR1 ENHRY, CDR2 SYGVKD. Trimming took off 6 bases at V and 3 bases at J, with 18 bases between the two ends. The CDR3 nucleotides read TGTGCCATCAGCACAGCAATGACACCCCTCTACGAGCAGTACTTC. Residues: CAISTAMTPLYEQYF.

This clone came up once. The chain uses TRBV19 and TRBJ2-7; a weak D match, TRBD1 (5 bases). CDR3 length: 13 amino acids. Germline lookup yields CDR1 LNHDA and CDR2 SQIVND (reference sequence). With 1 base removed from V and 3 bases from J, the gap between germline ends came to 7 bases. As DNA, the CDR3 is TGTGCCAGTAGTATAGCAGGGTACTACGAGCAGTACTTC. It translates to CASSIAGYYEQYF.

The CDR3 bases are TGTGCCAGCAGTGTGGACAGGGGGCGTTCACCCCTCCACTTT. Protein: CASSVDRGRSPLHF. The chain combines TRBV27 with TRBJ1-6; 11 nucleotides match TRBD1. This CDR3 has 14 amino acids. Germline V CDR1 and CDR2: MNHEY, SMNVEV (reference sequence). The J segment lost 9 bases and the V segment lost 5 bases, leaving 3 bases of the junction unmatched.